The 18 T cell receptor beta chains below were found in one sample sequenced in a study of cytomegalovirus exposure and HLA in healthy donors. The PCR employed 60 Vbeta primers together with 13 Jbeta primers. The table came from immunoSEQ multiplex PCR; TCRdb's copy has only in-frame clones and leaves some out. Of about 120,000 clones listed, about 9.4% were seen once; the top ten hold 6% to 7.5%. Input material: PBMCs. The receptors originated from a woman in her thirties or forties in good health and CMV-seropositive.

Only a few counts were recorded for this clone. The chain links TRBV5-1 to TRBJ1-2; TRBD1 is a possible D gene (6 bases). The CDR3 sequence is 15 residues long. CDR1 is SGHRS and CDR2 is YFSETQ in the germline V gene. Trimming took off 0 bases at V and 8 bases at J, with 17 bases between the two ends. The CDR3, as DNA: TGCGCCAGCAGCTTGGAGGCCTCAGGGGATGGCGGCTACACCTTC. Amino acid sequence: CASSLEASGDGGYTF.

To note about this clone: Additional DNA sequences in this sample encode the identical CDR3. In DNA form, the CDR3 reads TGTGCCAGCAGCTTCGAGGGAATCTCTGGAAACACCATATATTTT. As protein: CASSFEGISGNTIYF. This chain connects TRBV5-6 to TRBJ1-3, with D unresolved. The V and J ends lost 2 bases and 0 bases respectively, with 9 bases between them. Germline V gene data show CDR1 as SGHDT and CDR2 as YYEEEE. The CDR3 contains 15 residues.

CDR3 DNA sequence: TGTGCCAGCAGTGAAGCGGGAGGGAGAGGCTACACCTTC. This sequence encodes CASSEAGGRGYTF. The chain links TRBV6-1 to TRBJ1-2; D is uncertain. Deletions cut 0 bases from V and 8 bases from J, with 10 bases between. The CDR3 loop spans 13 amino acids. CDR1 and CDR2 (germline): MNHNS, SASEGT.

A word on this clone: One junction end does not reproduce the germline sequence, and a read error may be involved. Other DNA sequences in this sample translate to the same CDR3. The chain links TRBV7-9 to TRBJ1-1, with 7 positions matching TRBD1. Per the germline V gene, CDR1 is SEHNR and CDR2 is FQNEAQ (reference sequence). This CDR3 has 14 residues. The CDR3 DNA sequence: TGTGCCAGCAGATCCAGGGGGGAGAACACTGAGGCTTTCTTT. This codes for CASRSRGENTEAFF. Full variable domain (outside the CDR3, taken from reference TRBV7-9 and TRBJ1-1): DTGVSQNPRHKITKRGQNVTFRCDPISEHNRLYWYRQTLGQGPEFLTYFQNEAQLEKSRLLSDRFSAERPKGSFSTLEIQRTEQGDSAMYLCASRSRGENTEAFFGQGTRLTVV.

J is TRBJ1-1 and V is TRBV5-1, with TRBD1 matching over 9 bases. Germline V CDR1 and CDR2: SGHRS, YFSETQ. With 0 bases clipped from V and 1 base from J, the junction kept 7 bases outside the gene matches. The CDR3 runs to 17 residues. CDR3 in amino acids: CASSLGGTGLSNTEAFF. The CDR3 DNA is TGCGCCAGCAGCTTGGGGGGGACAGGGCTGTCGAACACTGAAGCTTTCTTT.

This clone was detected a few times. V usage is TRBV10-3 and J usage is TRBJ2-7; 9 positions match TRBD1. The CDR3 has 13 amino acids. The V and J ends lost 6 bases and 3 bases, in that order; junction bases with no gene match: 3. Germline CDR1 and CDR2: ENHRY and SYGVKD. Here the CDR3 DNA reads TGTGCCATCAGACAGGGGGCTGTCTACGAGCAGTACTTC. Translated: CAIRQGAVYEQYF.

This chain joins TRBV18 and TRBJ1-1, with a tentative D call TRBD1 (5 bases). Deletions cut 6 bases from V and 3 bases from J, with 11 bases between. CDR1 KGHSH and CDR2 LQKENI come from the germline V gene. This CDR3 region has 13 residues. As DNA, the CDR3 is TGTGCCAGCTCGGGGGGAGGGGACACTGAAGCTTTCTTT. Protein sequence: CASSGGGDTEAFF.

This clone came up a few times. V is TRBV2 and J is TRBJ2-1, with D maybe TRBD1 (5 bases). V lost 4 bases and J lost 7, with 11 bases in between. The CDR3 extends over 13 amino acids. The V gene's germline CDR1 is SNHLY and CDR2 FYNNEI. This CDR3 reads CASSGTPRNEQFF. CDR3 DNA sequence: TGTGCCAGCAGTGGGACACCACGGAATGAGCAGTTCTTC.

The chain recombines TRBV19 with TRBJ1-5; 7 positions agree with TRBD1. Germline CDR1 LNHDA, CDR2 SQIVND (reference sequence). The CDR3 spans 13 residues. Unmatched junction bases numbered 5, after V lost 5 bases and J lost 7 bases. CDR3 residues: CASSPGGGQPQHF. Written as DNA, the CDR3 is TGTGCCAGTAGTCCAGGGGGAGGACAGCCCCAGCATTTT.

This clone was seen only a few times. The rearrangement uses TRBV27 and TRBJ2-3; 9 bases map to TRBD1. Trimming at V came to 7 bases and at J to 4 bases, leaving 15 bases not matched to a gene. The CDR3 consists of 17 residues. Germline V gene sequence: CDR1 MNHEY, CDR2 SMNVEV (reference sequence). CDR3 bases: TGTGCCAGCACAATACTGGACAGGGGAGGATTAGCAGATACGCAGTATTTT. Translating it yields CASTILDRGGLADTQYF.

This chain links TRBV6-1 with TRBJ2-1; weak D call: TRBD2 (7 bases). Trimming shortened V by 2 bases and J by 9 bases, and 20 bases separated the two germline ends. The CDR3 has 16 residues. Germline CDR1 reads MNHNS; CDR2 reads SASEGT. CDR3 coding DNA: TGTGCCAGCAGTGAATGGGGCGGGGGCGGTTTGAGTGAGCAGTTCTTC. Amino acid sequence: CASSEWGGGGLSEQFF.

This chain joins TRBV5-6 and TRBJ2-2; tentative D call: TRBD2 (5 bases). V dropped 2 bases and J dropped 4 bases, with 6 bases sitting between them. CDR1 is SGHDT and CDR2 is YYEEEE in the germline V gene. The CDR3 is 13 residues long. The CDR3 protein is CASSLGGTGELFF. Here the CDR3 DNA reads TGTGCCAGCAGCTTAGGAGGCACCGGGGAGCTGTTTTTT.

The chain carries TRBV7-9 and TRBJ1-1; 8 bases fit TRBD1. CDR1 and CDR2 (germline): SEHNR, FQNEAQ (reference sequence). With 5 bases clipped from V and 5 bases from J, the junction kept 10 bases outside the gene matches. This CDR3 is built from 15 residues. CDR3 protein: CASSQDRAGRTEAFF. CDR3 sequence (DNA): TGTGCCAGCAGCCAGGACAGGGCGGGAAGGACTGAAGCTTTCTTT.

This clone has only a few counts. This chain links TRBV10-3 with TRBJ1-2; the D gene is possibly TRBD1 (6 bases). This CDR3 comprises 14 residues. V was pared by 6 bases and J by 4 bases, with 15 bases between. CDR1 and CDR2 from the germline V gene are ENHRY and SYGVKD. The CDR3 spells CAIRGAGMGYGYTF. The DNA of the CDR3 is TGTGCCATCAGGGGGGCAGGGATGGGCTATGGCTACACCTTC.

This clone was recorded a few times. The rearrangement uses TRBV5-1 and TRBJ1-1, with 7 positions matching TRBD1. Trimming removed 1 base from V and 0 bases from J; junction bases left unmatched: 6. Germline V gene data show CDR1 as SGHRS and CDR2 as YFSETQ. There are 16 residues in the CDR3. This CDR3 is CASSLRDRSMNTEAFF. The CDR3 DNA sequence: TGCGCCAGCAGCTTGCGGGACAGATCCATGAACACTGAAGCTTTCTTT.

This sequence joins TRBV10-3 and TRBJ1-6; maybe TRBD1 (5 bases). CDR1 is ENHRY, CDR2 SYGVKD, per germline. The length of the CDR3 is 12 residues. The germline V and J ends were trimmed by 3 bases and 8 bases, with 5 bases remaining between them. Here the CDR3 DNA reads TGTGCCATCAGTGACAGGGATTCACCCCTCCACTTT. Encoded protein: CAISDRDSPLHF.

This clone was counted between two and nine times. V gene TRBV2 combines with J gene TRBJ1-1; D is uncertain. Germline V gene lookup returns CDR1 SNHLY and CDR2 FYNNEI. This CDR3 spans 12 amino acids. Trimming shortened V by 8 bases and J by 10 bases, and 17 bases separated the two germline ends. CDR3 sequence (DNA): TGTGCCAGCCGAGGTCCGGGAACGGGAGCTTTCTTT. It codes for CASRGPGTGAFF.

A word on this clone: This sample also contains other DNA sequences that code for the same CDR3. Written as DNA, the CDR3 is TGTGCCAGCAGCCGAGTCCAGGGGAATTCACCCCTCCACTTT. This sequence encodes CASSRVQGNSPLHF. This chain links TRBV14 with TRBJ1-6, with TRBD1 as a possible D gene (6 bases). CDR1 SGHDN and CDR2 FVKESK come from the germline V gene. Trimming pared 4 bases from V and 7 bases from J, leaving 11 bases between. The CDR3 sequence is 14 residues long.